Ten or more counts support the clone carrying this TCR beta chain. Its antigen is not identified. The record originates from a study of early T cells in non-severe SARS-CoV-2 infection. Study as a whole: Sequenced material consisted of bulk RNA (from unsorted whole blood), and chains were unpaired.

Study-wide points: The matching step, a VDJdb search, favored anti-spike CD8 responses and missed private and CD4 specificities.

V lost 1 base to trimming and J lost 6 bases, with 10 bases between them. Germline CDR1 reads SGDLS; CDR2 reads YYNGEE. This CDR3 is 13 amino acids long. As part of library construction, unique molecular identifiers were attached to individual cDNA molecules. TCRdb called the 5' RACE reads again in MiXCR, with one record for every CDR3 protein. Among 15,000 to 25,000 distinct CDR3 sequences, about 4% were seen once, and the ten largest hold approximately 6.6%. V is TRBV9 and J is TRBJ1-1; D gene unclear. This receptor was identified in an adult who was a healthcare worker with PCR-confirmed SARS-CoV-2 infection or an uninfected control (not recorded which). Sequenced sample: whole blood. The chain's CDR3 is CASSVFGSAEAFF. DNA for the CDR3: TGTGCCAGCAGCGTATTCGGATCTGCTGAAGCTTTCTTT.